Following are 14 T cell receptor beta chains from one sample sequenced in a study of identical twins. TCRdb ran MiXCR on the 5' RACE reads and lists one entry per CDR3 protein. The data show 200,000 to 250,000 distinct CDR3 sequences, roughly 13% seen once. These same data were also listed under a study on yellow fever vaccine responses in identical twins.

The sample taken for sequencing was memory (CD45RO+) T cells sorted from blood. The receptors originated from a woman between 18 and 29 years old in good health.

This chain connects TRBV29-1 to TRBJ2-1; 9 nucleotides agree with TRBD2. V lost 6 bases, J lost 8 bases, and 11 bases stayed unmatched. The germline V gene has CDR1 SQVTM and CDR2 ANQGSEA. The CDR3 contains 14 residues. The CDR3 DNA is TGCAGCGTCCATGGCGGGGGGGCCTCGGATGAGCAGTTCTTC. Translating gives CSVHGGGASDEQFF.

This clonotype showed up just a few times. In DNA, the CDR3 is TGCGCCAGCAGCCCAGATGGGGCGGGAGCCCACAATGAGCAGTTCTTC. It encodes CASSPDGAGAHNEQFF. The V gene is TRBV4-3, the J gene TRBJ2-1, with 7 bases that match TRBD2. This CDR3 region has 16 residues. CDR1 LGHNA and CDR2 YSLEER come from the germline V gene. V dropped 4 bases and J dropped 5; count of bases not matched to a gene: 11.

The chain links TRBV20-1 to TRBJ2-2; the D is unclear. V was shortened by 3 bases and J by 7 bases, with 12 bases between the two germline ends. This CDR3 comprises 13 residues. The germline CDR1 and CDR2 sequences are DFQATT and SNEGSKA (reference sequence). The CDR3 DNA reads TGCAGTGCTAGGGCCAACGAACGCGGGGAGCTGTTTTTT. This gives the protein CSARANERGELFF.

V is TRBV20-1 and J is TRBJ1-1; tentatively, D is TRBD1 (5 bases). Germline CDR1 and CDR2: DFQATT and SNEGSKA (reference sequence). Trimming took off 3 bases at V and 3 bases at J, with 14 bases between the two ends. This CDR3 comprises 14 residues. CDR3 DNA sequence: TGCAGTGCTAGTAATTGGCAGGGAGACACTGAAGCTTTCTTT. Its protein product is CSASNWQGDTEAFF.

The V gene is TRBV27, the J gene TRBJ2-3, with 12 bases that match TRBD1. CDR1 and CDR2 from the germline V gene are MNHEY and SMNVEV (reference sequence). V shed 5 bases and J 6 bases; nucleotides not matched to a gene: 6. The CDR3 length is 15 residues. The DNA for the CDR3 is TGTGCCAGCAGTCTCCGGGACAGGGGGCCTGATACGCAGTATTTT. Its translation is CASSLRDRGPDTQYF.

This clonotype has only a few counts. The rearrangement joins TRBV21-1 to TRBJ2-7; TRBD1 reflects the table's D call only, with no check against the DNA. TRBV21-1 is an annotated pseudogene. The CDR3 extends over 12 amino acids. The CDR3 sequence: CASKRGGCEQYF. DNA of the CDR3: TGTGCCAGCAAAAGGGGGGGATGCGAGCAGTACTTC.

The V and J genes are TRBV20-1 and TRBJ2-4; 7 bases are a match to TRBD2. The CDR3 spans 18 residues. V was pared by 2 bases and J by 0 bases, with 13 bases of the junction left unmatched. The V gene's germline CDR1 is DFQATT and CDR2 SNEGSKA (reference sequence). This chain's CDR3 is CSARFQPPSGLAKNIQYF. As DNA, the CDR3 is TGCAGTGCTAGATTCCAGCCCCCTAGCGGACTAGCCAAAAACATTCAGTACTTC.

The rearrangement joins TRBV7-3 to TRBJ2-7; 9 bases agree with TRBD1. Germline-derived CDR1 and CDR2 are SGHTA and FQGTGA. V shed 2 bases, J shed 5 bases, and the junction held 10 bases outside the gene matches. This CDR3 has 16 amino acids. The CDR3 spells CASSLEAGQGPHEQYF. CDR3 bases: TGTGCCAGCAGCTTAGAGGCGGGACAGGGTCCTCACGAGCAGTACTTC.

The sample holds many counts of this clonotype. The V call is TRBV12-3 or TRBV12-4, the J call TRBJ2-5; 10 nucleotides line up with TRBD1. V shed 6 bases and J 1 base; nucleotides not matched to a gene: 8. The CDR3 is 16 amino acids. The chain's CDR3 is CASSSGQGIPQETQYF. The CDR3 DNA reads as TGTGCCAGCAGCTCGGGACAGGGGATACCCCAAGAGACCCAGTACTTC.

This clonotype was detected only a few times. V usage is TRBV18 and J usage is TRBJ2-7; D is uncertain. V was clipped by 5 bases and J by 1 base, with 6 bases between them. Germline CDR1 is KGHSH and CDR2 is LQKENI. The CDR3 spans 12 residues. In nucleotides, the CDR3 is TGTGCCAGCTCAGCCATTTCCTACGAGCAGTACTTC. Translating it yields CASSAISYEQYF.

This clonotype was seen repeatedly, ten times or more. The rearrangement links TRBV29-1 to TRBJ2-7; 9 bases are shared with TRBD2. The CDR3 has 16 residues. CDR1 and CDR2 (germline): SQVTM, ANQGSEA. The V and J ends lost 8 bases and 2 bases, in that order; junction bases with no gene match: 16. The CDR3 region has the DNA TGCAGCTCCTCTGGGCTAGCGGGATCCCCCCCCTACGAGCAGTACTTC. Translation gives CSSSGLAGSPPYEQYF.

The CDR3 protein is CASRNTAGLTYGYTF. CDR3 nucleotides: TGCGCCAGCAGAAACACCGCCGGGCTGACCTATGGCTACACCTTC. This chain connects TRBV5-1 to TRBJ1-2; D unclear. With 5 bases removed from V and 4 bases from J, the gap between germline ends came to 18 bases. Germline CDR1 SGHRS, CDR2 YFSETQ. CDR3 length equals 15 residues.

This clonotype was observed at least ten times. The rearrangement joins TRBV12-3 or TRBV12-4 to TRBJ1-5; no firm D call. The CDR3 totals 14 residues. The germline V and J ends were trimmed by 2 bases and 4 bases, with 9 bases remaining between them. The CDR3 sequence is CASSLQAGNQPQHF. The CDR3 DNA sequence: TGTGCCAGCAGTTTACAGGCTGGTAATCAGCCCCAGCATTTT.

This clonotype came up a few times. The DNA for the CDR3 is TGTGCCAGCAGTTTTGGCGGTCCCTCCTACAATGAGCAGTTCTTC. It specifies CASSFGGPSYNEQFF. The V and J genes are TRBV6-2 or TRBV6-3 and TRBJ2-1; D gene uncertain. The germline V gene encodes CDR1 MNHEY and CDR2 SVGEGT. The ends were cut back, 4 bases at V and 0 bases at J, with 10 bases in the middle. CDR3 length: 15 amino acids.